This paragraph covers one T cell receptor beta chain sequence. The data were taken from a study of blood T cell repertoires in COVID-19. Whole-study context: There were acute and convalescent COVID-19 samples, and they came from the United States, Italy and Spain.

Method: immunoSEQ multiplex PCR; TCRdb's copy keeps in-frame clones and lacks some. This table has about 150,000 clones, approximately 92% appearing once. The CDR3 loop spans 12 amino acids. With 7 bases removed from V and 1 base from J, the gap between germline ends came to 4 bases. CDR1 and CDR2 (germline): MDHEN, SYDVKM. The sequenced sample was peripheral blood. This receptor was taken from a woman aged 60 to 75 with active COVID-19. This rearrangement joins TRBV28 to TRBJ2-2; D remains unclear. Written as DNA, the CDR3 is TGTGCCAGCACCCAGAACACCGGGGAGCTGTTTTTT. Its protein is CASTQNTGELFF. The full variable domain, its missing parts supplied by reference TRBV28 and TRBJ2-2, is DVKVTQSSRYLVKRTGEKVFLECVQDMDHENMFWYRQDPGLGLRLIYFSYDVKMKEKGDIPEGYSVSREKKERFSLILESASTNQTSMYLCASTQNTGELFFGEGSRLTVL.